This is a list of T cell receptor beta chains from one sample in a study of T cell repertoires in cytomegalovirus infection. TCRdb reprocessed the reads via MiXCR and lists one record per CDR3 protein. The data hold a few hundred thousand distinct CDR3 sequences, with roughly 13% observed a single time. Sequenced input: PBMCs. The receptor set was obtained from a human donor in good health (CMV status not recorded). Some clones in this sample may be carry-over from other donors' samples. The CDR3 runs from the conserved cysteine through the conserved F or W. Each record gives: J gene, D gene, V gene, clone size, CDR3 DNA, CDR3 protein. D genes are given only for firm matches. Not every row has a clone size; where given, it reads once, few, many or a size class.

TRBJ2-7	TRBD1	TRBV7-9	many	TGTGCCAGCAGCTCTTCCGCCCCCGGGACAGGGGTTGAGCAGTACTTC	CASSSSAPGTGVEQYF
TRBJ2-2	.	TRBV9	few	TGTGCCAGCAGCGTAGTGGGAGGAGCCGGGGAGCTGTTTTTT	CASSVVGGAGELFF
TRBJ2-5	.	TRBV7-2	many	TGTGCCAGCAGCCAGGCGGGTGGAGAGACCCAGTACTTC	CASSQAGGETQYF
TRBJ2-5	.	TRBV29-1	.	TGCAGCGTCCATGGGGGCCCCGAGACCCAGTACTTC	CSVHGGPETQYF
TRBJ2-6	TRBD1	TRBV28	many	TGTGCCAGCAGTAATAGGCGGGACAGGGGGCGAGCTGGGGCCAACGTCCTGACTTTC	CASSNRRDRGRAGANVLTF
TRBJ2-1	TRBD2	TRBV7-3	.	TGTGCCAGCAGCCAAATGGGACTACCGGTCGGAGAGCAGTTCTTC	CASSQMGLPVGEQFF
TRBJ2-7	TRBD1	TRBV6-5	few	TGTGCCAGCAGTCCTGGACAGGGGGGTAAGTACGAGCAGTACTTC	CASSPGQGGKYEQYF
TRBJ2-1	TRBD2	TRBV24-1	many	TGTGCCACCAGTGATCGGCGGACTAGCGGGATTGGGTCCTACAATGAGCAGTTCTTC	CATSDRRTSGIGSYNEQFF
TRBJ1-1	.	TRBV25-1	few	TGTGCCAGCAGTGTTGGGGGACGGAACACTGAAGCTTTCTTT	CASSVGGRNTEAFF
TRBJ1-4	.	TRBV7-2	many	TGTGCCAGCAGCTTAGTAGTGGGTGAAAAACTGTTTTTT	CASSLVVGEKLFF
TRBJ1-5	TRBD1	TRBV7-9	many	TGTGCCAGCAGCCCTGGACAGGGGAAGGGGCACAATCAGCCCCAGCATTTT	CASSPGQGKGHNQPQHF
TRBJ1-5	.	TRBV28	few	TGTGCCAGCACAAAGGCGATGCAGCCGATTAATCAGCCCCAGCATTTT	CASTKAMQPINQPQHF
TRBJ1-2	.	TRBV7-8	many	TGTGCCAGCAGCTCATCAGGGACCTATGGCTACACCTTC	CASSSSGTYGYTF
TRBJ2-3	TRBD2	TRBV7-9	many	TGTGCCAGCAGCTTCCACGTAACTAGCGGTAGCACAGATACGCAGTATTTT	CASSFHVTSGSTDTQYF
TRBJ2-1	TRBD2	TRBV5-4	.	TGTGCCAGCAGCGTGACTAGCGGGGGGTACAATGAGCAGTTCTTC	CASSVTSGGYNEQFF
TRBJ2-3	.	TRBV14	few	TGTGCCAGCAGCCAAGTAGGGTACCGACATGCAGATACGCAGTATTTT	CASSQVGYRHADTQYF
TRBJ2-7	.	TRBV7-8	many	TGTGCCAGCACCCCGAGGGCGGGATACTCCTACGAGCAGTACTTC	CASTPRAGYSYEQYF
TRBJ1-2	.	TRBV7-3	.	TGTGCCAGCAGCCGCGACAGTCTTTCTAACTATGGCTACACCTTC	CASSRDSLSNYGYTF
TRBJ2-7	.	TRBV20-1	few	TGCAGTGCTAGAGGCAGACAGGCCTACGAGCAGTACTTC	CSARGRQAYEQYF
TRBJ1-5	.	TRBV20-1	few	TGCAGTGCTAGAGATGACAGGCGCCCCTATAGCAATCAGCCCCAGCATTTT	CSARDDRRPYSNQPQHF
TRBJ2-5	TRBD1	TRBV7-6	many	TGTGCCAGCAGCTTAGGAGGACAGGGAGAGACCCAGTACTTC	CASSLGGQGETQYF
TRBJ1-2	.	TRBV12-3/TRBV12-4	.	TGTGCCAGCAGTTTCAACGGAAAGTATGGCTACACCTTC	CASSFNGKYGYTF
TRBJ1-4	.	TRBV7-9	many	TGTGCCAGCAGCCCCCTGGGGTTCGGCGAAAAACTGTTTTTT	CASSPLGFGEKLFF
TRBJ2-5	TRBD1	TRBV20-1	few	TGCAGTGCTAGTGGTAGAGGGGGCAGGGAGACCCAGTACTTC	CSASGRGGRETQYF
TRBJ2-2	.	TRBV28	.	TGTGCCAGCAGTTTTTCCCCTAGTAGAGACGGATACACCGGGGAGCTGTTTTTT	CASSFSPSRDGYTGELFF
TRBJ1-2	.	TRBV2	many	TGTGCCAGCAGTGAACAGGGGAACTATGGCTACACCTTC	CASSEQGNYGYTF
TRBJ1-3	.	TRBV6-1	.	TGTGCCAGCAGTGAACGTGTGGAGGCTACAGGAAACACCATATATTTT	CASSERVEATGNTIYF
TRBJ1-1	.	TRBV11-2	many	TGTGCCAGCAGCCGCGGGGCGGGTCGAAACACTGAAGCTTTCTTT	CASSRGAGRNTEAFF
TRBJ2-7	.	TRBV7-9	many	TGTGCCAGCAGTTTTTATGGGGGCCACGAGCAGTACTTC	CASSFYGGHEQYF
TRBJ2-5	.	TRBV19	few	TGTGCCAGTAGTCCCCCGGGGGACGTCAAAGGGACCCAGTACTTC	CASSPPGDVKGTQYF
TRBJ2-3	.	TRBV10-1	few	TGCGCCAGCAGTGGGCAGGGTGGCGATACGCAGTATTTT	CASSGQGGDTQYF
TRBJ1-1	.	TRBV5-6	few	TGTGCCAGCAGCTTCCCCCGTGCGACTGAAGCTTTCTTT	CASSFPRATEAFF
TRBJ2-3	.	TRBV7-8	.	TGTGCCAGCAGCTTGGACGGGAGAAGCACAGATACGCAGTATTTT	CASSLDGRSTDTQYF
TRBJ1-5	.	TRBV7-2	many	TGTGCCAGCAGCCCGGGGGCGGGTCAGCCCCAGCATTTT	CASSPGAGQPQHF
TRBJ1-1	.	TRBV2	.	TGTGCCAGCAGGGCGGTTTTAGTGAGGAACACTGAAGCTTTCTTT	CASRAVLVRNTEAFF
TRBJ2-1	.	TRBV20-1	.	TGCAGTGCTAGCCAGCCTCGGGCCTACAATGAGCAGTTCTTC	CSASQPRAYNEQFF
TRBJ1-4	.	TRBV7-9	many	TGTGCCAGCAGTTCCGACCGGGACCAAGGTGAAAAACTGTTTTTT	CASSSDRDQGEKLFF
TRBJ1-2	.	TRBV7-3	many	TGTGCCAGCAGCTTAAACGGTCGGGAAGGCTACACCTTC	CASSLNGREGYTF
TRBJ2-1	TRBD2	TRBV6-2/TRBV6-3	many	TGTGCCAGCAGTCCTGTAGCGGGATGGGCCTACAATGAGCAGTTCTTC	CASSPVAGWAYNEQFF
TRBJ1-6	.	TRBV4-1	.	TGCGCCAGCAGCCAAGTTGTCTTCGGGAATTCACCCCTCCACTTT	CASSQVVFGNSPLHF
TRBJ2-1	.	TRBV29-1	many	TGCAGCGTTGGACAGCCCCCCTACAATGAGCAGTTCTTC	CSVGQPPYNEQFF
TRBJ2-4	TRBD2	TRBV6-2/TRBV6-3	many	TGTGCCAGCAGTTACCCCCGCGGACTAGCGGGAGCGGTGACCAAAAACATTCAGTACTTC	CASSYPRGLAGAVTKNIQYF
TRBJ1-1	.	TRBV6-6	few	TGTGCCAGCAGCAATACAGGGAGGATGAACACTGAAGCTTTCTTT	CASSNTGRMNTEAFF
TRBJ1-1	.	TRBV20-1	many	TGCAGTGCTCCCAACAGGCGGGAGACTGAAGCTTTCTTT	CSAPNRRETEAFF
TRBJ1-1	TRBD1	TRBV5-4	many	TGTGCCAGCAGCTCAGGGACAGGGACCACTGAAGCTTTCTTT	CASSSGTGTTEAFF
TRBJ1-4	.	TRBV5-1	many	TGCGCCAGCAGCCCGCCGGACGGAACGAATGAAAAACTGTTTTTT	CASSPPDGTNEKLFF
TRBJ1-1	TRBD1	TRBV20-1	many	TGCAGTGCTAGTGTCCTCAGGGGGGGAGACACTGAAGCTTTCTTT	CSASVLRGGDTEAFF
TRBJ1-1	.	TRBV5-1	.	TGCGCCAGCAGCCCCGCGGGACACCTGAACACTGAAGCTTTCTTT	CASSPAGHLNTEAFF